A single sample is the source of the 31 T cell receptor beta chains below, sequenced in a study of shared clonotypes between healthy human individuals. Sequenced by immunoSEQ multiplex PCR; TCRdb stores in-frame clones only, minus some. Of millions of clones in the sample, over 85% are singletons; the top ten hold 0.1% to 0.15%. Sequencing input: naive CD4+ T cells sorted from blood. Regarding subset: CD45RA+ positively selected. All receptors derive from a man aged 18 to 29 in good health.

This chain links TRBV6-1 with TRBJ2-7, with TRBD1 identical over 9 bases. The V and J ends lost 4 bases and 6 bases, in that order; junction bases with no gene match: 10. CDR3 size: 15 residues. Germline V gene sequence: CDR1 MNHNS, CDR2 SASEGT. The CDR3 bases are TGTGCCAGCAGTGTTACCGGGACAGGGCTTGCCGAGCAGTACTTC. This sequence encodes CASSVTGTGLAEQYF.

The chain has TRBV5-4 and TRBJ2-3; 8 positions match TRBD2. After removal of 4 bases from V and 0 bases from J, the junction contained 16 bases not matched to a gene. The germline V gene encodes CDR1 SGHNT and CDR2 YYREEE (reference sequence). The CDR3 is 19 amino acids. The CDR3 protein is CASSEPPAGGGSSTDTQYF. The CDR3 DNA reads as TGTGCCAGCAGCGAACCCCCTGCGGGGGGAGGATCTAGCACAGATACGCAGTATTTT.

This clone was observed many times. The CDR3 coding sequence is TGTGCCATCAGGGCCGGGACAGACTACGAGCAGTACTTC. This translates into CAIRAGTDYEQYF. V usage is TRBV10-3 and J usage is TRBJ2-7; 7 bases agree with TRBD1. With V trimmed by 6 bases and J by 3 bases, 5 bases remained unmatched. CDR1 is ENHRY and CDR2 is SYGVKD in the germline V gene. The CDR3 length is 13 residues.

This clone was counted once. The CDR3 DNA reads TGTGCCAGCAGTTTTATGGGGGACAGGGCTACTGAAGCTTTCTTT. Translated, it gives CASSFMGDRATEAFF. The chain couples TRBV27 to TRBJ1-1, with 9 bases aligning to TRBD1. With 3 bases clipped from V and 5 bases from J, the junction kept 7 bases outside the gene matches. The V gene's germline CDR1 is MNHEY and CDR2 SMNVEV (reference sequence). The CDR3 sequence is 15 residues long.

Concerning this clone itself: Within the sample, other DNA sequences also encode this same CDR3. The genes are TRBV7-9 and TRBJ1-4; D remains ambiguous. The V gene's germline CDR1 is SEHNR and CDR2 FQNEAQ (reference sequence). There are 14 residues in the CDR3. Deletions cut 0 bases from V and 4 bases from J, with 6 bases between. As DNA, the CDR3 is TGTGCCAGCAGCTTAGCAGGTCTTAATGAAAAACTGTTTTTT. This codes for CASSLAGLNEKLFF.

CDR3 sequence: CASSTPANTGELFF. DNA of the CDR3: TGTGCCAGCAGTACCCCGGCGAACACCGGGGAGCTGTTTTTT. The chain combines TRBV6-1 with TRBJ2-2; D uncertain. CDR1 and CDR2 (germline): MNHNS, SASEGT. The length of the CDR3 is 14 residues. Between the trimmed V and J ends, which lost 5 bases and 0 bases, there was a span of 7 bases.

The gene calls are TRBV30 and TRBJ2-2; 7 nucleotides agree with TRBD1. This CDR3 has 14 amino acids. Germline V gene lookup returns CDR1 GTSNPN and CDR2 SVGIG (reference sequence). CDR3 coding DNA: TGTGCTCGCCCCGCGACAGGGCGAACCGGGGAGCTGTTTTTT. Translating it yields CARPATGRTGELFF.

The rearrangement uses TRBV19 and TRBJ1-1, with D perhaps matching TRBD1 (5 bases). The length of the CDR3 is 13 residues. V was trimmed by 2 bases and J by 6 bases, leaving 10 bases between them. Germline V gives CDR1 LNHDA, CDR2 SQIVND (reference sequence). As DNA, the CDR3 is TGTGCCAGTAGTATATCGCGGGGCGCTGAAGCTTTCTTT. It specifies CASSISRGAEAFF.

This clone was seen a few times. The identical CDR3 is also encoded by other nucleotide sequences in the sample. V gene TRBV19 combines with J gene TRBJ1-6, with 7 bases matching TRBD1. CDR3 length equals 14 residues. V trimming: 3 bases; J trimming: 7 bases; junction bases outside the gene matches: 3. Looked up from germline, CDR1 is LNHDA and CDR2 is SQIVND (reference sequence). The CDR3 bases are TGTGCCAGTAGTATCACAGGGGCCAATTCACCCCTCCACTTT. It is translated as CASSITGANSPLHF.

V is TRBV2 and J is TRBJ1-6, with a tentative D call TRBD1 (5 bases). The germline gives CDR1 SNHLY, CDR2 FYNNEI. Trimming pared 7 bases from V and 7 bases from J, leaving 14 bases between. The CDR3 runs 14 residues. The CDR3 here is CASNPQGLNSPLHF. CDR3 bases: TGTGCCAGCAACCCCCAGGGTCTCAATTCACCCCTCCACTTT.

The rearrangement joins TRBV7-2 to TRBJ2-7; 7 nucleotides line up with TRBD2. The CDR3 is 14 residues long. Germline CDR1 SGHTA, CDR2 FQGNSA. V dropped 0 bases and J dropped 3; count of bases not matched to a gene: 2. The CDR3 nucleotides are TGTGCCAGCAGCTTAGCTAGCGGGCTCTACGAGCAGTACTTC. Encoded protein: CASSLASGLYEQYF.

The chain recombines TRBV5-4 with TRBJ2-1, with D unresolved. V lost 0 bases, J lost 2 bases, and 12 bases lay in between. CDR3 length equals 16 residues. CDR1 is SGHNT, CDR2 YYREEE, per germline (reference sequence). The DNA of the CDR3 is TGTGCCAGCAGCTTGGAAGGTATTCAGCCCTACAATGAGCAGTTCTTC. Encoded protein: CASSLEGIQPYNEQFF.

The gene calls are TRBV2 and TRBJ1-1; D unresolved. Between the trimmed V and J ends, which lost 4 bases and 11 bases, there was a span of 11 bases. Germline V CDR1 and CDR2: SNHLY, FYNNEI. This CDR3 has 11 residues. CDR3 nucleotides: TGTGCCAGCAGTGTGGCCCTAGGTGCTTTCTTT. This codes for CASSVALGAFF.

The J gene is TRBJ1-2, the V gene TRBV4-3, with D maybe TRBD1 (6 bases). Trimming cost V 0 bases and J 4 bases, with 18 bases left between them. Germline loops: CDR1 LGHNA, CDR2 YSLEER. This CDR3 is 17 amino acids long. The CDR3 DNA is TGCGCCAGCAGCCAAGATCGAACCGGGCAGGGGATCTATGGCTACACCTTC. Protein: CASSQDRTGQGIYGYTF.

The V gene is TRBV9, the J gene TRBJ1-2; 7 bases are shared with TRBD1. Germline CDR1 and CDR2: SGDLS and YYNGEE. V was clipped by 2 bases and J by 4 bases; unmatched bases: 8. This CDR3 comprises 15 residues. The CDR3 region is CASSVGDSSTYGYTF. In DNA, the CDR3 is TGTGCCAGCAGCGTGGGGGACAGTAGCACCTATGGCTACACCTTC.

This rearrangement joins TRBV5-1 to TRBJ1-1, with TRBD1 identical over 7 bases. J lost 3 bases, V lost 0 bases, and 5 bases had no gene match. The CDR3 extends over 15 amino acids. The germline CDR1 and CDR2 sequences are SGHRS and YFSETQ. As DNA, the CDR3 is TGCGCCAGCAGCTTGGAACGACAGGGATACACTGAAGCTTTCTTT. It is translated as CASSLERQGYTEAFF.

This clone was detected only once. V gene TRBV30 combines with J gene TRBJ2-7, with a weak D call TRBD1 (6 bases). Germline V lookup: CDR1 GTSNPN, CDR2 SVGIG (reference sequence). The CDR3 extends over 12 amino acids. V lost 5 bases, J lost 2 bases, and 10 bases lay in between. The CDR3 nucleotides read TGTGCCTGGGAGACAGGAACCTACGAGCAGTACTTC. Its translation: CAWETGTYEQYF. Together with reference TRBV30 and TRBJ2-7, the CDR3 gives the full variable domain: SQTIHQWPATLVQPVGSPLSLECTVEGTSNPNLYWYRQAAGRGLQLLFYSVGIGQISSEVPQNLSASRPQDRQFILSSKKLLLSDSGFYLCAWETGTYEQYFGPGTRLTVT.

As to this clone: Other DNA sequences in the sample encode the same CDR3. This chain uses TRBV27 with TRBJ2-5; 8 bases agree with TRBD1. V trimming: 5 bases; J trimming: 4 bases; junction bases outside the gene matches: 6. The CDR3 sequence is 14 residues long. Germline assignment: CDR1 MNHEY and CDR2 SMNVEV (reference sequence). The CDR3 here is CASSPGQGRETQYF. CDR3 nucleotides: TGTGCCAGCAGTCCCGGACAGGGCCGAGAGACCCAGTACTTC.

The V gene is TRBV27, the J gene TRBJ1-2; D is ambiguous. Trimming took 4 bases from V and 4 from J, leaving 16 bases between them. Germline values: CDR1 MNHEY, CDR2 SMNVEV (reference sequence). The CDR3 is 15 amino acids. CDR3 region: CASSYFGQSSYGYTF. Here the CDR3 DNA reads TGTGCCAGCAGTTATTTCGGGCAGTCCTCCTATGGCTACACCTTC.

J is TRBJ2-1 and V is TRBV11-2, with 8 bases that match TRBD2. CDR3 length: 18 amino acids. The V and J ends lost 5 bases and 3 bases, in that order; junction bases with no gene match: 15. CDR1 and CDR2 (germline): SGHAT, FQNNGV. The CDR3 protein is CASSPRGKTSGNYNEQFF. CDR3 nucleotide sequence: TGTGCCAGCAGCCCCCGGGGGAAAACTAGCGGCAACTACAATGAGCAGTTCTTC. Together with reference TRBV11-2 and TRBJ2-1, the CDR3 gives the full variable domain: EAGVAQSPRYKIIEKRQSVAFWCNPISGHATLYWYQQILGQGPKLLIQFQNNGVVDDSQLPKDRFSAERLKGVDSTLKIQPAKLEDSAVYLCASSPRGKTSGNYNEQFFGPGTRLTVL.

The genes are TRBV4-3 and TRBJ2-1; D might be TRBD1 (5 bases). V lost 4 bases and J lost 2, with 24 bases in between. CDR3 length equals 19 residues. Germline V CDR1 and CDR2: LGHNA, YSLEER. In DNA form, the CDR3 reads TGCGCCAGCAGCCGCCTATCCGAGCCTCAGGACAAGGCCTACAATGAGCAGTTCTTC. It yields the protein CASSRLSEPQDKAYNEQFF.

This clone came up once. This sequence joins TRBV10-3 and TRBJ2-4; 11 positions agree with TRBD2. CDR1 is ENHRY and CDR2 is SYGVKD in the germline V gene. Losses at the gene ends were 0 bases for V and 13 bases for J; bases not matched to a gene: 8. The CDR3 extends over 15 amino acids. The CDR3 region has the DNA TGTGCCATCAGTGAGTCGAGTCTAGCGGGGGGTCTGCAGTACTTC. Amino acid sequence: CAISESSLAGGLQYF.

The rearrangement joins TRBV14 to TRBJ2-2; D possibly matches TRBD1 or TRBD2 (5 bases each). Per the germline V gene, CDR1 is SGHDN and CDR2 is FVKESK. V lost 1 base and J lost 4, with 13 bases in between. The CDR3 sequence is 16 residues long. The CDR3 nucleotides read TGTGCCAGCAGCCAAGCAGGGACCCTACTCACCGGGGAGCTGTTTTTT. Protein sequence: CASSQAGTLLTGELFF.

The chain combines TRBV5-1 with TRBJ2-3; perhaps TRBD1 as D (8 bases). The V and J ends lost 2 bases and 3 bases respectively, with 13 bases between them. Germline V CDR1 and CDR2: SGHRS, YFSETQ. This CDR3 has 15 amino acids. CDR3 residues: CASSLTGGGTDTQYF. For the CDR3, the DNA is TGCGCCAGCAGCTTAACAGGGGGAGGGACAGATACGCAGTATTTT. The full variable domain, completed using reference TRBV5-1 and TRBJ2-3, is KAGVTQTPRYLIKTRGQQVTLSCSPISGHRSVSWYQQTPGQGLQFLFEYFSETQRNKGNFPGRFSGRQFSNSRSEMNVSTLELGDSALYLCASSLTGGGTDTQYFGPGTRLTVL.

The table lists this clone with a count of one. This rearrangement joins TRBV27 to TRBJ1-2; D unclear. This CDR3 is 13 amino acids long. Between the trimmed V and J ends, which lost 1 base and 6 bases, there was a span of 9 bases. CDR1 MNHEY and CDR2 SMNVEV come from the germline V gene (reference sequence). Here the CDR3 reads CASSLWAGDGYTF. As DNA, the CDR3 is TGTGCCAGCAGTTTATGGGCCGGGGATGGCTACACCTTC.

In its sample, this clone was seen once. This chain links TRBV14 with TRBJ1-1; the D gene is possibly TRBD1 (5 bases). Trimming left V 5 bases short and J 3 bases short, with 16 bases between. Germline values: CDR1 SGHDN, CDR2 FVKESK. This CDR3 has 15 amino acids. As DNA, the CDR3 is TGTGCCAGCAGCAGGGGTGGATCTATTTACACTGAAGCTTTCTTT. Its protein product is CASSRGGSIYTEAFF.

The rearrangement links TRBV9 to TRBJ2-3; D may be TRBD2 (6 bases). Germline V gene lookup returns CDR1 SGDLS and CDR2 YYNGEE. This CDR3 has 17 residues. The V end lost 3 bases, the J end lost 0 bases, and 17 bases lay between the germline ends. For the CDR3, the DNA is TGTGCCAGCAGCGCCAAATACACAAGCGGGAGCACAGATACGCAGTATTTT. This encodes CASSAKYTSGSTDTQYF.

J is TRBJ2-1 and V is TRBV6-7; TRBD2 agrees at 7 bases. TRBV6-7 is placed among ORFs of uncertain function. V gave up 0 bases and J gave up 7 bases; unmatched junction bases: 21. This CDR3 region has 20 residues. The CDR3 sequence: CASSYSGSGKQNSSWNEQFF. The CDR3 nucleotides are TGTGCCAGCAGTTACTCGGGGAGCGGGAAGCAAAACTCTTCCTGGAATGAGCAGTTCTTC.

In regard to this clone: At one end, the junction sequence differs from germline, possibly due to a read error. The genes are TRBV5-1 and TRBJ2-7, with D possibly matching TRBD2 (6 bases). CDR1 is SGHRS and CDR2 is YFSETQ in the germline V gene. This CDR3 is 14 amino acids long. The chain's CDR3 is CASSLGTSSHEQYF. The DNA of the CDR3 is TGCGCCAGCAGCTTGGGAACTAGCTCCCACGAGCAGTACTTC. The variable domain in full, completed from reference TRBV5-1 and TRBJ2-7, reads KAGVTQTPRYLIKTRGQQVTLSCSPISGHRSVSWYQQTPGQGLQFLFEYFSETQRNKGNFPGRFSGRQFSNSRSEMNVSTLELGDSALYLCASSLGTSSHEQYFGPGTRLTVT.

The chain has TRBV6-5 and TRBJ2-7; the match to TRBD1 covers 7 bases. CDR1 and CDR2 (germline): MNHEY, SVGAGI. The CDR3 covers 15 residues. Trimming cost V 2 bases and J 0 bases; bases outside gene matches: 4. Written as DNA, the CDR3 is TGTGCCAGCAGTTACGGACAGGCCATCTCCTACGAGCAGTACTTC. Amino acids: CASSYGQAISYEQYF.

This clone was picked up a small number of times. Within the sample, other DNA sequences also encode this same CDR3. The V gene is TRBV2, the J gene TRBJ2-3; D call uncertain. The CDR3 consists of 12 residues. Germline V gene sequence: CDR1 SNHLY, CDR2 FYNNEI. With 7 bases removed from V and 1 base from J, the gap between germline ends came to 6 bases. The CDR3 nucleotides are TGTGCCAGCAAAAGGGGCACAGATACGCAGTATTTT. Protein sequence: CASKRGTDTQYF.